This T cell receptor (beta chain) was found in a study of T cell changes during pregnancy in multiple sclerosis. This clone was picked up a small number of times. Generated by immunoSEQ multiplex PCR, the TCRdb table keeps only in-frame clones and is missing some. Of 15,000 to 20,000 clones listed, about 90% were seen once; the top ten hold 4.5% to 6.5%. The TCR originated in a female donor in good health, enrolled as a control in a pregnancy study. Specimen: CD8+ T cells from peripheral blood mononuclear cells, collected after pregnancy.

The CDR3, as DNA: TGTGCCAGCAGCAAAGATCTAGCGGGGGGGAAGGAGACCCAGTACTTC. This translates into CASSKDLAGGKETQYF. The chain employs TRBV21-1 and TRBJ2-5; the D call TRBD2 from the table was never checked on the DNA. TRBV21-1 is assigned pseudogene status. This CDR3 region has 16 residues.